This T cell receptor (beta chain) stems from a study of shared clonotypes between healthy human individuals. General study findings and limits: Large depth notwithstanding, sorted-subset sequencing proved incomplete by rarefaction. Clonotype sharing among donors was thought likely to change with sequencing depth.

The CDR3 totals 16 residues. Germline lookup yields CDR1 SGDLS and CDR2 YYNGEE. Trimming took 0 bases from V and 1 from J, leaving 12 bases between them. Note on this clone: The antigen is unknown.

Each donor was a Caucasian adult residing in Nashville, Tennessee. Division of CD4+ cells produced a CD45RA+ naive subset and a CD45RA-negative memory subset. Sequencing was performed with immunoSEQ multiplex PCR; in TCRdb, only in-frame clones are kept and a portion is missing. This sample has roughly 2.2 million clones, with 85% to 95% found just once. The source of this sequence is a young man in good health. Some clones in this sample may be carry-over from other donors' samples. The chain carries TRBV9 and TRBJ2-3, with D perhaps being TRBD1 or TRBD2 (5 bases each). Material: naive CD4+ T cells from PBMCs. The sample's subset: CD45RA+ positively selected. The CDR3 DNA reads TGTGCCAGCAGCGTAGGACTGGGACGAGGCACAGATACGCAGTATTTT. Protein sequence: CASSVGLGRGTDTQYF.